The 8 T cell receptor beta chains below were found in one sample sequenced in a study of prognosis after radiotherapy for stage I lung cancer. It was by two-round multiplex PCR that TCR beta CDR3 was amplified from genomic DNA. The first round of PCR was done with primers that matched each TRBV and TRBJ gene. TCRdb processed the multiplex PCR reads anew with MiXCR; each CDR3 protein has one entry. The profile shows about 26,000 distinct CDR3 sequences, 25% to 35% of them singletons. The sample here was PBMCs, taken before or after stereotactic body radiation therapy (not recorded which). Receptor source: a donor of 50 years or more with non-small cell lung cancer.

For this clonotype: This may be a read error, as it is one base from a much larger clone. The chain has TRBV28 and TRBJ1-1; no clear D. The CDR3 totals 13 residues. V gave up 6 bases and J gave up 10 bases, with 18 bases separating them. The germline V gene encodes CDR1 MDHEN and CDR2 SYDVKM. Here the CDR3 DNA reads TGTGCCAGCAGAACCGTCAGGCAGGTGATAGCTTTCTTT. Translation gives CASRTVRQVIAFF.

This clonotype was counted ten times or more. This chain joins TRBV7-2 and TRBJ1-1; D uncertain. V was trimmed by 3 bases and J by 1 base, leaving 9 bases between them. CDR1 and CDR2 from the germline V gene are SGHTA and FQGNSA. This CDR3 spans 14 amino acids. The CDR3 DNA sequence: TGTGCCAGCAGCTTGGGGAGAAAGAACACTGAAGCTTTCTTT. This codes for CASSLGRKNTEAFF.

A remark on this clonotype: Mismatch with germline at one junction end may stem from a read error. The chain links TRBV6-2 or TRBV6-3 to TRBJ1-2; D is uncertain. Germline V gene lookup returns CDR1 MNHEY and CDR2 SVGEGT. There are 14 residues in the CDR3. This CDR3 reads CASSEGQFSYGHTF. The CDR3 region has the DNA TGTGCCAGCAGTGAAGGGCAGTTCAGCTATGGCCACACCTTC.

Details on this clonotype: The likely explanation is a read error, given a far larger clone one base away. CDR3 in amino acids: CASSTQGSGANYSYTF. CDR3 bases: TGTGCCAGCAGTACTCAGGGGAGCGGGGCTAACTATAGCTACACCTTC. This sequence joins TRBV6-4 and TRBJ1-2; weak D call: TRBD1 (6 bases). CDR3 length equals 16 residues. The germline V gene encodes CDR1 MRHNA and CDR2 SNTAGT.

This clonotype was seen more than once but under ten times. A much larger clone differs by one base, so this may be a read error. The chain is built from TRBV18 and TRBJ1-6, with D possibly TRBD1 on 5 matching bases. Germline lookup yields CDR1 KGHSH and CDR2 LQKENI. The CDR3 length is 16 residues. CDR3 region: CASSPLTGTDYSPPHF. CDR3 nucleotide sequence: TGTGCCAGCTCACCACTTACCGGGACGGATTATTCACCCCCCCACTTT.

This clonotype was picked up one time. A much larger clone differs from this one at a single base, so this may be a read error. CDR3 DNA sequence: TGTGCCAGCAGCCCAGAGGCAACCGCTGAAGCTTTCTTT. It codes for CASSPEATAEAFF. The V call is TRBV7-9, the J call TRBJ1-1; D ambiguous. The CDR3 sequence is 13 residues long. Trimming cost V 5 bases and J 6 bases, with 13 bases left between them. Germline CDR1 is SEHNR and CDR2 is FQNEAQ (reference sequence). Full variable domain (outside the CDR3, taken from reference TRBV7-9 and TRBJ1-1): DTGVSQNPRHKITKRGQNVTFRCDPISEHNRLYWYRQTLGQGPEFLTYFQNEAQLEKSRLLSDRFSAERPKGSFSTLEIQRTEQGDSAMYLCASSPEATAEAFFGQGTRLTVV.

There are many counts of this clonotype. The genes are TRBV6-1 and TRBJ2-1; the match to TRBD1 covers 8 bases. The CDR3 contains 15 residues. The J segment lost 4 bases and the V segment lost 3 bases, leaving 5 bases of the junction unmatched. Germline-derived CDR1 and CDR2 are MNHNS and SASEGT. This CDR3 is CASSDVGTGYNEQFF. Written as DNA, the CDR3 is TGTGCCAGCAGTGACGTTGGGACAGGATACAATGAGCAGTTCTTC.

To note about this clonotype: A far larger clone is only one base removed, so a read error is likely. V is TRBV6-4 and J is TRBJ1-3; TRBD1 aligns across 9 bases. The CDR3 sequence is 13 residues long. From germline, CDR1 is MRHNA and CDR2 SNTAGT. V gave up 6 bases and J gave up 8 bases; unmatched junction bases: 5. In nucleotides, the CDR3 is TGTGCCAGCAGCCTGGACAGGGGATACACCATATATTTT. It yields the protein CASSLDRGYTIYF.